A single sample gave rise to the 10 T cell receptor beta chains below, sequenced in a study of siplizumab effects on memory and regulatory T cells. Profiling relied on immunoSEQ multiplex PCR, and the TCRdb table lists in-frame clones only, not all of them. This sample has around 94,000 clones, with 90% to 95% found just once. Sequenced sample: CD4+ T cells sorted from blood. These TCRs come from a human donor in good health.

This chain links TRBV5-1 with TRBJ1-1, with 10 bases matching TRBD1. CDR1 is SGHRS, CDR2 YFSETQ, per germline. CDR3 size: 14 residues. V dropped 4 bases and J dropped 5; count of bases not matched to a gene: 5. CDR3 coding DNA: TGCGCCAGCAGCGCGGGACAGGGGAAAACTGAAGCTTTCTTT. This gives the protein CASSAGQGKTEAFF. Using reference TRBV5-1 and TRBJ1-1 for the parts outside the CDR3, the full variable domain is KAGVTQTPRYLIKTRGQQVTLSCSPISGHRSVSWYQQTPGQGLQFLFEYFSETQRNKGNFPGRFSGRQFSNSRSEMNVSTLELGDSALYLCASSAGQGKTEAFFGQGTRLTVV.

This chain links TRBV30 with TRBJ2-6; the D is unclear. The CDR3 spans 15 residues. Per germline, CDR1 GTSNPN and CDR2 SVGIG (reference sequence). Between the trimmed V and J ends, which lost 5 bases and 1 base, there was a span of 12 bases. The CDR3 sequence is CAWYRGFSGANVLTF. Here the CDR3 DNA reads TGTGCCTGGTACCGCGGCTTTTCTGGGGCCAACGTCCTGACTTTC.

The J gene is TRBJ2-7, the V gene TRBV6-5, with a tentative D call TRBD1 (5 bases). The germline CDR1 and CDR2 sequences are MNHEY and SVGAGI. The V end was cut by 2 bases, the J end by 3 bases, with 17 bases between. CDR3 length: 16 amino acids. The CDR3 spells CASSYVVVGANYEQYF. CDR3 coding DNA: TGTGCCAGCAGTTACGTAGTTGTTGGGGCGAACTACGAGCAGTACTTC.

The rearrangement links TRBV5-1 to TRBJ1-2; the D is unclear. The germline V and J ends were trimmed by 4 bases and 4 bases, with 14 bases remaining between them. CDR3 length: 14 residues. The germline V gene has CDR1 SGHRS and CDR2 YFSETQ. The CDR3 sequence is CASSPQTEIYGYTF. CDR3 coding DNA: TGCGCCAGCAGCCCTCAGACGGAAATCTATGGCTACACCTTC. The whole variable domain, remainder taken from reference TRBV5-1 and TRBJ1-2, is KAGVTQTPRYLIKTRGQQVTLSCSPISGHRSVSWYQQTPGQGLQFLFEYFSETQRNKGNFPGRFSGRQFSNSRSEMNVSTLELGDSALYLCASSPQTEIYGYTFGSGTRLTVV.

The chain has TRBV19 and TRBJ2-3, with D unclear. CDR3 length: 13 amino acids. Germline lookup yields CDR1 LNHDA and CDR2 SQIVND (reference sequence). Between the trimmed V and J ends, which lost 5 bases and 2 bases, there was a span of 8 bases. The CDR3 DNA reads as TGTGCCAGTAGTTCTCAGAACACAGATACGCAGTATTTT. It encodes CASSSQNTDTQYF.

The chain is built from TRBV7-3 and TRBJ2-1; 13 bases align to TRBD2. The CDR3 runs to 18 residues. The ends lost 2 bases at V and 10 bases at J; junction bases unmatched: 14. CDR1 SGHTA and CDR2 FQGTGA come from the germline V gene. CDR3 in amino acids: CASSLSMQLAGGPGEQFF. For the CDR3, the DNA is TGTGCCAGCAGCTTATCAATGCAACTAGCGGGAGGGCCGGGGGAGCAGTTCTTC.

The V and J genes are TRBV19 and TRBJ2-5; 9 nucleotides align to TRBD1. The length of the CDR3 is 14 residues. Germline-derived CDR1 and CDR2 are LNHDA and SQIVND (reference sequence). V trimming: 3 bases; J trimming: 4 bases; junction bases outside the gene matches: 3. The CDR3 nucleotides are TGTGCCAGTAGTATGGGGACAGGGTTAGAGACCCAGTACTTC. The encoded protein is CASSMGTGLETQYF.

The CDR3 nucleotides are TGCAGCGTTGAAGGGACTAGCGGGAGAGACATTCAGTACTTC. Translation gives CSVEGTSGRDIQYF. The rearrangement joins TRBV29-1 to TRBJ2-4; 13 bases align to TRBD2. CDR1 SQVTM and CDR2 ANQGSEA come from the germline V gene. There are 14 residues in the CDR3. V shed 1 base, J shed 8 bases, and the junction held 2 bases outside the gene matches.

V and J are TRBV19 and TRBJ1-2; D remains ambiguous. Per germline, CDR1 LNHDA and CDR2 SQIVND (reference sequence). Trimming took off 8 bases at V and 4 bases at J, with 26 bases between the two ends. This CDR3 spans 17 amino acids. The CDR3 reads CASEDRAATASIYGYTF. Written as DNA, the CDR3 is TGTGCCAGTGAGGACCGCGCGGCTACCGCTTCGATCTATGGCTACACCTTC.

This rearrangement joins TRBV5-1 to TRBJ2-5; the D is unclear. CDR3 length: 13 residues. V lost 2 bases and J 5 bases, leaving 10 bases between the germline ends. Germline V gives CDR1 SGHRS, CDR2 YFSETQ. The CDR3 sequence: CASSFGFQETQYF. The CDR3 coding sequence is TGCGCCAGCAGCTTTGGATTCCAGGAGACCCAGTACTTC.